This TCR beta chain was sequenced during a study of T-cell reconstitution after alpha-beta-depleted transplantation in children. The CDR3 extends over 16 amino acids. Per germline, CDR1 SEHNR and CDR2 FQNEAQ (reference sequence). V lost 5 bases to trimming and J lost 0 bases; unmatched junction nucleotides: 10. Unique molecular identifiers were incorporated when the TCRbeta library was constructed. TCRdb re-analysed the PCR reads in MiXCR, keeping a single row per CDR3 protein. This sample yields about 610,000 distinct CDR3 sequences, of which under 12% are seen a single time; about 4.2% belongs to the top ten.

The sequence was obtained from a human donor who donated a stem cell graft to a child with acute myeloid leukemia. The J gene is TRBJ2-7, the V gene TRBV7-9; 7 bases are a match to TRBD2. This material consisted of PBMCs from the stem cell graft donor, taken from the stem cell graft. The CDR3 DNA sequence: TGTGCCAGCAGCCGCGGTGGGCGGGAGAGCTCCTACGAGCAGTACTTC. The encoded protein is CASSRGGRESSYEQYF.